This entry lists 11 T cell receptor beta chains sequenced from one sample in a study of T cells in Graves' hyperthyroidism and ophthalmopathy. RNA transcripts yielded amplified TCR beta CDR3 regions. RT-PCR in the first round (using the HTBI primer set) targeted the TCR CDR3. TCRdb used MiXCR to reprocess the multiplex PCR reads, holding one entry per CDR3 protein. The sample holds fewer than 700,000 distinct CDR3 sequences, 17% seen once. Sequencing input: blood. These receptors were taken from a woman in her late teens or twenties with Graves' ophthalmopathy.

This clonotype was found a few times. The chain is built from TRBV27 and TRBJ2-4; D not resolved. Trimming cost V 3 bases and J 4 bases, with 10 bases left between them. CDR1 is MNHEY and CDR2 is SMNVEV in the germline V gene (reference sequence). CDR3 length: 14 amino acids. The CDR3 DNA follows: TGTGCCAGCAGTTTTGGTCCCGGAAAAAACATTCAGTACTTC. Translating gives CASSFGPGKNIQYF.

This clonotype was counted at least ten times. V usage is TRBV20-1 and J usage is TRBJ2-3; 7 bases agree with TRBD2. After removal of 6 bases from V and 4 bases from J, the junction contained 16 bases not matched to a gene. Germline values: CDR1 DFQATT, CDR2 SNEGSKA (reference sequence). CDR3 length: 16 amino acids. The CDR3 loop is CSASPGGGGVSDTQYF. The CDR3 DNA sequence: TGCAGTGCCAGTCCCGGTGGCGGGGGAGTGTCAGATACGCAGTATTTT.

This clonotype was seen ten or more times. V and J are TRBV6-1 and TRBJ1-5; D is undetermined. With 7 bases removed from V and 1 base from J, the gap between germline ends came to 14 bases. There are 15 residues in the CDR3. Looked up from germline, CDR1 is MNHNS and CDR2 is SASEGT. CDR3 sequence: CASTSLGISNQPQHF. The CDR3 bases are TGTGCCAGCACGAGTTTGGGGATAAGCAATCAGCCCCAGCATTTT.

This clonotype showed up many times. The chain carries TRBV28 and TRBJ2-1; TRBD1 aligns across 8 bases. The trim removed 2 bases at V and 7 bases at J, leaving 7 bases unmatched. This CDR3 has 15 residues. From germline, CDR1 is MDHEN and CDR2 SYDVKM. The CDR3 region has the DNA TGTGCCAGCAGTTTAATTATAGACAGGGGAAATGAGCAGTTCTTC. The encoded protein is CASSLIIDRGNEQFF.

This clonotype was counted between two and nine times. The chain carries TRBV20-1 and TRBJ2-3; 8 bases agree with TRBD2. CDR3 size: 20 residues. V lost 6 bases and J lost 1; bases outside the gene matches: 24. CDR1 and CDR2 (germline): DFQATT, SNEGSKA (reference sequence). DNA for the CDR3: TGCAGTGCCCATCCTACTGGACCAGCGGGAGTGGGGGGTGGCACAGATACGCAGTATTTT. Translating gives CSAHPTGPAGVGGGTDTQYF.

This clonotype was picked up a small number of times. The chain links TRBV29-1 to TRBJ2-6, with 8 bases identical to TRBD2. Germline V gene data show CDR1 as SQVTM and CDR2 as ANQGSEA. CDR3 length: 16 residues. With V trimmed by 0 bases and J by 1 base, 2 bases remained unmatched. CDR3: CSVEDPGGSGANVLTF. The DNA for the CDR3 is TGCAGCGTTGAAGATCCGGGAGGGTCTGGGGCCAACGTCCTGACTTTC. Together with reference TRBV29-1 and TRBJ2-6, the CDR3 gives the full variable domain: SAVISQKPSRDICQRGTSLTIQCQVDSQVTMMFWYRQQPGQSLTLIATANQGSEATYESGFVIDKFPISRPNLTFSTLTVSNMSPEDSSIYLCSVEDPGGSGANVLTFGAGSRLTVL.

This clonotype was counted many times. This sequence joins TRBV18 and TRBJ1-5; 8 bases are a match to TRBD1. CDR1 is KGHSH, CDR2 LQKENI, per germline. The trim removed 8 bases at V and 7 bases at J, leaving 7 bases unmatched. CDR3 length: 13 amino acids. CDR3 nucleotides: TGTGCCAGCCGGACAGGGTGGGACCAGCCCCAGCATTTT. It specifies CASRTGWDQPQHF.

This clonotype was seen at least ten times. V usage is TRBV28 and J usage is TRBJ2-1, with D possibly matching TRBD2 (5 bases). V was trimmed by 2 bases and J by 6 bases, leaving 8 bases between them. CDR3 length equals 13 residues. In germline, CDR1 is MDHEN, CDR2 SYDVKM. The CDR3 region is CASSLLARNEQFF. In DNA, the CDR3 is TGTGCCAGCAGTTTACTAGCCCGCAATGAGCAGTTCTTC.

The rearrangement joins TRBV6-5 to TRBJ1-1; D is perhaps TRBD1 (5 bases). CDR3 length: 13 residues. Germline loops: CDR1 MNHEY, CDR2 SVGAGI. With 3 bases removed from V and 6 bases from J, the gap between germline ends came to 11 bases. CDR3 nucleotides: TGTGCCAGCAGTTATGGGGGGAGTTCTGAAGCTTTCTTT. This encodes CASSYGGSSEAFF.

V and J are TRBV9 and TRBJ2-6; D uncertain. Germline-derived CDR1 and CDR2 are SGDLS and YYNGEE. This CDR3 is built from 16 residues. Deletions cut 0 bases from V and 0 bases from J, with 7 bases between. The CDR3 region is CASSVVGLSGANVLTF. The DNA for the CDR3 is TGTGCCAGCAGCGTAGTCGGCCTCTCTGGGGCCAACGTCCTGACTTTC.

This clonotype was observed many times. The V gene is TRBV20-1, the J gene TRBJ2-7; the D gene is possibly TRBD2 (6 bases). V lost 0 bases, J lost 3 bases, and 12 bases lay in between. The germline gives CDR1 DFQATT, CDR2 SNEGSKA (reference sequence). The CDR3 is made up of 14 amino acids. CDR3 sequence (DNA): TGCAGTGCTAGAGATCTAGAGGGAGGCTACGAGCAGTACTTC. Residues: CSARDLEGGYEQYF.